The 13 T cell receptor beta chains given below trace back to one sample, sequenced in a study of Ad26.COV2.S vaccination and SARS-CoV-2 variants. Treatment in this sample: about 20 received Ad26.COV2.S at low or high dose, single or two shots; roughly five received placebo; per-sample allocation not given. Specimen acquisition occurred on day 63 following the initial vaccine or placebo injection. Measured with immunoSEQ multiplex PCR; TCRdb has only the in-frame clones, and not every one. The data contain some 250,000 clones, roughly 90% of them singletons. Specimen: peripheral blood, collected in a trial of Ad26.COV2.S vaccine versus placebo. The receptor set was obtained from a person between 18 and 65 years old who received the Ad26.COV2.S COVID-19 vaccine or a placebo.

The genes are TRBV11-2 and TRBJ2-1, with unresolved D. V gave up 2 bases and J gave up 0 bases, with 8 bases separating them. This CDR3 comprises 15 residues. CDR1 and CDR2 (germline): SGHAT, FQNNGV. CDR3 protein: CASSLYVSSYNEQFF. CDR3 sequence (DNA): TGTGCCAGCAGCTTATACGTTAGCTCCTACAATGAGCAGTTCTTC.

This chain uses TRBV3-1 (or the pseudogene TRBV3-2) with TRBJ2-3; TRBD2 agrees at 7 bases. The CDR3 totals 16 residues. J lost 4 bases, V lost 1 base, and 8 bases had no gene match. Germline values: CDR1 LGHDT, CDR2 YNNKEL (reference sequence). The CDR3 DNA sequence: TGTGCCAGCAGCCAAGGCGGGATAGCGGGTCCAGATACGCAGTATTTT. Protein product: CASSQGGIAGPDTQYF.

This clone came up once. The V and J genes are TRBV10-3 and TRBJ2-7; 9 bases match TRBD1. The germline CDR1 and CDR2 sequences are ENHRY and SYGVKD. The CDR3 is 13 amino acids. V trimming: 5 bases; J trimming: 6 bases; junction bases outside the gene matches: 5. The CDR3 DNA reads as TGTGCCATCAGTCCCGACAGGGGGAGCGAGCAGTACTTC. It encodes CAISPDRGSEQYF.

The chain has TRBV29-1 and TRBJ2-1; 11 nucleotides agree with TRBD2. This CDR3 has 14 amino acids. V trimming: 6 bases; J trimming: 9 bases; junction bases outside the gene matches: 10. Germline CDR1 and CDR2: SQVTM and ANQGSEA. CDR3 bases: TGCAGCGTCGTGACTAGCGGGGCCGGTGGTGAGCAGTTCTTC. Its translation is CSVVTSGAGGEQFF.

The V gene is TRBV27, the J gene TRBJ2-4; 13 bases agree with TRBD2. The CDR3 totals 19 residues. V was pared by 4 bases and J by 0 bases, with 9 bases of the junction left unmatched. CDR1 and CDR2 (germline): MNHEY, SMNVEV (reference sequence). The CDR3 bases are TGTGCCAGCAGTTCCCTGCGGGGACTAGCGGGATTAGCCAAAAACATTCAGTACTTC. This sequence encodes CASSSLRGLAGLAKNIQYF.

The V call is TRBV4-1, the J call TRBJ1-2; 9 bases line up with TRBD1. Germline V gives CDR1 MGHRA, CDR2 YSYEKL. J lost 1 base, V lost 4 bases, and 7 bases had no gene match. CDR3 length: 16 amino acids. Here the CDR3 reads CASSPRDREDNYGYTF. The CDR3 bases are TGCGCCAGCAGCCCCAGGGACAGGGAAGATAACTATGGCTACACCTTC.

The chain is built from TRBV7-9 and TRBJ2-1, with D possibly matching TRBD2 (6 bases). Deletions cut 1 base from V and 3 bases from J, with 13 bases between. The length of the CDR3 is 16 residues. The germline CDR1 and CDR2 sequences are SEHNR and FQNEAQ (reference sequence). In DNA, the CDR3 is TGTGCCAGCAGCTTAGTGGGTAGCGGACTCTACAATGAGCAGTTCTTC. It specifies CASSLVGSGLYNEQFF.

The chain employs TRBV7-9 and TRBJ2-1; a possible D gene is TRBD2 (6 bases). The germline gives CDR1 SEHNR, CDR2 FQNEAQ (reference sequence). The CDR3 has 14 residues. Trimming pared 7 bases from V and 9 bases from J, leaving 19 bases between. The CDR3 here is CASTPWGSEGEQFF. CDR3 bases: TGTGCCAGCACTCCTTGGGGATCGGAGGGTGAGCAGTTCTTC.

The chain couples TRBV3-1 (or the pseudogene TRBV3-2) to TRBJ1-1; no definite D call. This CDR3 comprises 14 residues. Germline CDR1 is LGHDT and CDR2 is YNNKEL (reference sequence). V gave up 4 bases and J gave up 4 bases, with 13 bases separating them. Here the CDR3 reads CASSLTQTTTEAFF. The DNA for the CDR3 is TGTGCCAGCAGCCTTACCCAAACTACCACTGAAGCTTTCTTT.

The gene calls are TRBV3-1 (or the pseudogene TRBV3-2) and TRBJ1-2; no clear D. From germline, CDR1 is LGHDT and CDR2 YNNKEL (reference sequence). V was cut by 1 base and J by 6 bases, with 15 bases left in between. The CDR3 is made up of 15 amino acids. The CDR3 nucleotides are TGTGCCAGCAGCCAAGCGGCGATGGATGGGGATGGCTACACCTTC. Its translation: CASSQAAMDGDGYTF.

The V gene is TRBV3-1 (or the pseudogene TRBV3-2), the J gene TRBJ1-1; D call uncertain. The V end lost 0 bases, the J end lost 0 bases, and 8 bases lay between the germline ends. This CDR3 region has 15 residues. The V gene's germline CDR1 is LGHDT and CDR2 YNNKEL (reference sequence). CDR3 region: CASSQELEMNTEAFF. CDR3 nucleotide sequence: TGTGCCAGCAGCCAAGAGCTGGAAATGAACACTGAAGCTTTCTTT.

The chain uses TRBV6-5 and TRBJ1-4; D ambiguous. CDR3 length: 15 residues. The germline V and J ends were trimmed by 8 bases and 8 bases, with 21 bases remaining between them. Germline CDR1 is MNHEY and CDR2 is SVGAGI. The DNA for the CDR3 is TGTGCCAGCTACGTGGAGGGCATTTTACAGGAAAAACTGTTTTTT. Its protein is CASYVEGILQEKLFF.

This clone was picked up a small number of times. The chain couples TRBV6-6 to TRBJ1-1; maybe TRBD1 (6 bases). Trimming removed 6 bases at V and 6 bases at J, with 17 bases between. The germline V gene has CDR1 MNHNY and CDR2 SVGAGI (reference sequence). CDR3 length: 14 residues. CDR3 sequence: CASSLTGGAPEAFF. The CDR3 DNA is TGTGCCAGCAGCCTTACGGGGGGGGCCCCTGAAGCTTTCTTT.